This is a list of T cell receptor beta chains from one sample in a study of T cell repertoires in cytomegalovirus infection. TCRdb processed the reads anew with MiXCR; each CDR3 protein has one entry. The repertoire has 700,000 to 850,000 distinct CDR3 sequences, about 30% of them found once; the top ten carry roughly 12%. For these receptors, no antigen is known. Sequencing was performed on cultured CD8+ T cells from PBMCs, taken from culture after CMV antigen stimulation. Source of these receptors: a human donor in good health (CMV status not recorded). Some clones in this sample may be carry-over from other donors' samples. Both conserved end residues are part of each CDR3. Each record gives: D gene, J gene, clone size, V gene, CDR3 protein, CDR3 DNA. D genes are given only for firm matches. For some rows the clone size is stated as once, few or many, or as a class when expanded; others skip it.

d_call: TRBD1
j_call: TRBJ1-2
clone_size: .
v_call: TRBV28
cdr3_aa: CASSRDRAYGYTF
cdr3_nt: TGTGCCAGCAGCCGTGACAGGGCCTATGGCTACACCTTC

d_call: .
j_call: TRBJ2-2
clone_size: many
v_call: TRBV12-3/TRBV12-4
cdr3_aa: CASSLGGLVRELFF
cdr3_nt: TGTGCCAGCAGTTTAGGGGGGCTGGTGCGGGAGCTGTTTTTT

d_call: TRBD1
j_call: TRBJ1-6
clone_size: .
v_call: TRBV28
cdr3_aa: CANSLGSKGATYNSPLHF
cdr3_nt: TGTGCCAACAGTCTGGGATCGAAGGGGGCTACCTATAATTCACCCCTCCACTTT

d_call: TRBD1
j_call: TRBJ1-2
clone_size: many
v_call: TRBV7-2
cdr3_aa: CASSRNRGQRGYTF
cdr3_nt: TGTGCCAGCAGCCGGAACAGGGGGCAGAGGGGCTACACCTTC

d_call: .
j_call: TRBJ2-5
clone_size: .
v_call: TRBV24-1
cdr3_aa: CATSGFRWTQYF
cdr3_nt: TGTGCCACCAGTGGGTTTCGGTGGACCCAGTACTTC

d_call: .
j_call: TRBJ1-2
clone_size: .
v_call: TRBV2
cdr3_aa: CATYGAVAADYGYTF
cdr3_nt: TGTGCCACCTATGGTGCCGTGGCCGCGGATTATGGCTACACCTTC

d_call: .
j_call: TRBJ2-1
clone_size: few
v_call: TRBV7-6
cdr3_aa: CASSPLRDDNEQFF
cdr3_nt: TGTGCCAGCAGCCCCCTCCGGGACGACAATGAGCAGTTCTTC

d_call: .
j_call: TRBJ2-7
clone_size: .
v_call: TRBV4-1
cdr3_aa: CASNQEAQREQYF
cdr3_nt: TGCGCCAGCAACCAAGAAGCCCAACGCGAGCAGTACTTC

d_call: TRBD2
j_call: TRBJ2-5
clone_size: few
v_call: TRBV7-9
cdr3_aa: CASTIPGLTQETQYF
cdr3_nt: TGTGCCAGCACCATCCCGGGACTAACCCAAGAGACCCAGTACTTC

d_call: TRBD2
j_call: TRBJ2-3
clone_size: once
v_call: TRBV9
cdr3_aa: CASSVEGGGAADTQYF
cdr3_nt: TGTGCCAGCAGCGTAGAGGGCGGGGGGGCAGCAGATACGCAGTATTTT

d_call: TRBD1
j_call: TRBJ1-1
clone_size: .
v_call: TRBV7-6
cdr3_aa: CASSLQGAGGDTEAFF
cdr3_nt: TGTGCCAGCAGCTTACAGGGGGCTGGGGGGGACACTGAAGCTTTCTTT

d_call: TRBD2
j_call: TRBJ2-1
clone_size: .
v_call: TRBV7-9
cdr3_aa: CASSFRGTSEYNEQFF
cdr3_nt: TGTGCCAGCAGCTTTAGAGGGACTAGCGAGTACAATGAGCAGTTCTTC

d_call: .
j_call: TRBJ1-1
clone_size: once
v_call: TRBV14
cdr3_aa: CASSQSSSMNTEAFF
cdr3_nt: TGTGCCAGCAGCCAGTCAAGCTCCATGAACACTGAAGCTTTCTTT

d_call: .
j_call: TRBJ2-2
clone_size: .
v_call: TRBV12-3/TRBV12-4
cdr3_aa: CASSLIVYPGELFF
cdr3_nt: TGTGCCAGCAGTTTAATCGTGTACCCCGGGGAGCTGTTTTTT

d_call: .
j_call: TRBJ2-1
clone_size: .
v_call: TRBV29-1
cdr3_aa: CSVESYEQFF
cdr3_nt: TGCAGCGTTGAGTCGTATGAGCAGTTCTTC

d_call: .
j_call: TRBJ1-5
clone_size: few
v_call: TRBV7-9
cdr3_aa: CASSSPAGAYNNQPQHF
cdr3_nt: TGTGCCAGCAGCTCTCCGGCGGGGGCTTATAACAATCAGCCCCAGCATTTT

d_call: TRBD1
j_call: TRBJ1-4
clone_size: few
v_call: TRBV19
cdr3_aa: CASSMGQGAAEKLFF
cdr3_nt: TGTGCCAGTAGTATGGGACAGGGGGCGGCTGAAAAACTGTTTTTT

d_call: .
j_call: TRBJ2-7
clone_size: few
v_call: TRBV6-6
cdr3_aa: CASSYYVGGSSTYEQYF
cdr3_nt: TGTGCCAGCAGTTACTATGTTGGGGGCTCCTCCACCTACGAGCAGTACTTC

d_call: .
j_call: TRBJ1-5
clone_size: few
v_call: TRBV7-2
cdr3_aa: CASSTGFLGNNQPQHF
cdr3_nt: TGTGCCAGCAGTACAGGATTCCTAGGGAACAATCAGCCCCAGCATTTT

d_call: TRBD1
j_call: TRBJ1-2
clone_size: .
v_call: TRBV3-1
cdr3_aa: CASSQVGTGRGYGYTF
cdr3_nt: TGTGCCAGCAGCCAAGTCGGGACAGGGCGAGGCTATGGCTACACCTTC

d_call: TRBD1
j_call: TRBJ1-1
clone_size: many
v_call: TRBV7-8
cdr3_aa: CASSEDRANTEAFF
cdr3_nt: TGTGCCAGCAGCGAGGACAGGGCAAACACTGAAGCTTTCTTT

d_call: .
j_call: TRBJ1-1
clone_size: few
v_call: TRBV5-7
cdr3_aa: CASSLGYSETSWLGAEAFF
cdr3_nt: TGTGCCAGCAGTCTTGGGTATTCGGAGACATCGTGGCTCGGGGCTGAAGCTTTCTTT

d_call: .
j_call: TRBJ2-1
clone_size: few
v_call: TRBV10-3
cdr3_aa: CAISDPRRGDPYNEQFF
cdr3_nt: TGTGCCATCAGTGACCCTAGGCGCGGGGATCCCTACAATGAGCAGTTCTTC

d_call: .
j_call: TRBJ2-3
clone_size: .
v_call: TRBV7-3
cdr3_aa: CASSLNGGLPDTQYF
cdr3_nt: TGTGCCAGCAGCTTAAATGGGGGGTTACCAGATACGCAGTATTTT

d_call: .
j_call: TRBJ2-1
clone_size: .
v_call: TRBV10-3
cdr3_aa: CAISDPDVSSYNEQFF
cdr3_nt: TGTGCCATCAGTGACCCGGACGTAAGCTCCTACAATGAGCAGTTCTTC

d_call: .
j_call: TRBJ2-5
clone_size: .
v_call: TRBV29-1
cdr3_aa: CSVANEETQYF
cdr3_nt: TGCAGCGTTGCTAACGAAGAGACCCAGTACTTC

d_call: TRBD1
j_call: TRBJ2-5
clone_size: once
v_call: TRBV6-1
cdr3_aa: CANRGSGEETQYF
cdr3_nt: TGTGCCAACAGGGGCTCAGGAGAAGAGACCCAGTACTTC

d_call: .
j_call: TRBJ2-7
clone_size: .
v_call: TRBV28
cdr3_aa: CASSLVTDSYEQYF
cdr3_nt: TGTGCCAGCAGTTTAGTGACAGACTCCTACGAGCAGTACTTC